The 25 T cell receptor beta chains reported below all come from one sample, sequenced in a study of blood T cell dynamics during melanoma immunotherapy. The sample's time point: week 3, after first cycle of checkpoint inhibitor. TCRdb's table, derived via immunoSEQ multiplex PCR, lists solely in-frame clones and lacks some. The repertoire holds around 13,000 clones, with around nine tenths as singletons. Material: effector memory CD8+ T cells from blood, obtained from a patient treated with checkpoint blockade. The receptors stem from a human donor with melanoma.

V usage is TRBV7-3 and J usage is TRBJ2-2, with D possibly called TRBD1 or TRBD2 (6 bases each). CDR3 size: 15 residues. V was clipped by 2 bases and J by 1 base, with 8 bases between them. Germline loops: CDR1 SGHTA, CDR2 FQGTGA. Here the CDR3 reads CASSLGGGNTGELFF. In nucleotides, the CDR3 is TGTGCCAGCAGCTTAGGAGGGGGGAACACCGGGGAGCTGTTTTTT. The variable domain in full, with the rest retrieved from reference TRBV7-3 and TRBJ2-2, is GAGVSQTPSNKVTEKGKYVELRCDPISGHTALYWYRQSLGQGPEFLIYFQGTGAADDSGLPNDRFFAVRPEGSVSTLKIQRTERGDSAVYLCASSLGGGNTGELFFGEGSRLTVL.

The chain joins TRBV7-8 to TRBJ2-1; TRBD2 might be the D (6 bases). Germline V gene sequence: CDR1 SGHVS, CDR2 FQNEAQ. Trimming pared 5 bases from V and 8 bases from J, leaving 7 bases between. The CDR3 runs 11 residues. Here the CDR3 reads CASSPGDEQFF. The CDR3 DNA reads TGTGCCAGCAGCCCGGGGGATGAGCAGTTCTTC.

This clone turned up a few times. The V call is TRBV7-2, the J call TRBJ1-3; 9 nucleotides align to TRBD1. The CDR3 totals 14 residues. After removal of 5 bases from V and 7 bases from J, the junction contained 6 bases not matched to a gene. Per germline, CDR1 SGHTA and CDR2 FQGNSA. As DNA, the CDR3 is TGTGCCAGCAGCACGGGACAGGGCGGCAACACCATATATTTT. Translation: CASSTGQGGNTIYF.

The CDR3 loop reads CASSTPGFPTSQETQYF. Written as DNA, the CDR3 is TGTGCCAGCAGTACTCCGGGATTCCCGACGAGCCAAGAGACCCAGTACTTC. The V and J genes are TRBV28 and TRBJ2-5; maybe TRBD2 (5 bases). Deletions cut 5 bases from V and 1 base from J, with 20 bases between. The CDR3 consists of 17 residues. In germline, CDR1 is MDHEN, CDR2 SYDVKM.

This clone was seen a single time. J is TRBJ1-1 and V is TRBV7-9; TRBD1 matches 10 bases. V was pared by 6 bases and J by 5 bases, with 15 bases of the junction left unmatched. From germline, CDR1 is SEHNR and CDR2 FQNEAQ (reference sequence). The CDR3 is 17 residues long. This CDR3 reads CASRVGYAGTGETEAFF. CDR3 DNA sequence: TGTGCCAGCAGGGTCGGGTACGCCGGGACAGGGGAGACTGAAGCTTTCTTT. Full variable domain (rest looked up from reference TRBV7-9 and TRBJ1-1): DTGVSQNPRHKITKRGQNVTFRCDPISEHNRLYWYRQTLGQGPEFLTYFQNEAQLEKSRLLSDRFSAERPKGSFSTLEIQRTEQGDSAMYLCASRVGYAGTGETEAFFGQGTRLTVV.

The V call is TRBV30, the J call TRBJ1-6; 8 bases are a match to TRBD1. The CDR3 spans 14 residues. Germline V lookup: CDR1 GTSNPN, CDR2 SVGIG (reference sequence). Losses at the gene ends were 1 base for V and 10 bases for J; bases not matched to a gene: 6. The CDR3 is CAWSGSGGRSPLHF. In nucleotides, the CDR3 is TGTGCCTGGAGTGGATCAGGGGGCCGGTCACCCCTCCACTTT.

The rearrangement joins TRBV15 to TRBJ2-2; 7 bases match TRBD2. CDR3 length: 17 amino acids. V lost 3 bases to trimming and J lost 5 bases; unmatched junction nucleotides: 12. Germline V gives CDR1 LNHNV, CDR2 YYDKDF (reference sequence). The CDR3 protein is CATSSSWSGIATGELFF. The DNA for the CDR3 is TGTGCCACCAGCAGCTCTTGGAGCGGGATAGCGACCGGGGAGCTGTTTTTT.

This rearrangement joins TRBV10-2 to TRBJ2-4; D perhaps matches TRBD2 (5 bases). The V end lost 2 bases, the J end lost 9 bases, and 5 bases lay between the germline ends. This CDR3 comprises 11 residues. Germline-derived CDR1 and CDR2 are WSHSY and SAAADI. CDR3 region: CASSEGLIQYF. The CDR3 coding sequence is TGCGCCAGCAGTGAGGGACTCATTCAGTACTTC.

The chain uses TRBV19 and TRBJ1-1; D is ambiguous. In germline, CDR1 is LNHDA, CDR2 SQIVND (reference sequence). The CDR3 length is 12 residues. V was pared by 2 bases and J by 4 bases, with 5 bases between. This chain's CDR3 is CASSIWGTEAFF. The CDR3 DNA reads TGTGCCAGTAGTATATGGGGCACTGAAGCTTTCTTT.

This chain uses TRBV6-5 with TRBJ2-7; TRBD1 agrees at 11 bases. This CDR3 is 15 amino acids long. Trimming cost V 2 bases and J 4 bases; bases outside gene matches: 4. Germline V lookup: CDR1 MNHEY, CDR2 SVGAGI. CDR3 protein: CASSYGQGAPYEQYF. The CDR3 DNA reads TGTGCCAGCAGTTACGGACAGGGGGCACCTTACGAGCAGTACTTC.

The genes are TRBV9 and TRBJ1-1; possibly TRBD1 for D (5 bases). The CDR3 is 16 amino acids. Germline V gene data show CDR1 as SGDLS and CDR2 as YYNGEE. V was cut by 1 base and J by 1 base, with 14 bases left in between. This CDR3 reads CASSVLKTGGNTEAFF. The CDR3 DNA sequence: TGTGCCAGCAGCGTATTGAAGACGGGGGGGAACACTGAAGCTTTCTTT. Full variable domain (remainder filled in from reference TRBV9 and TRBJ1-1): DSGVTQTPKHLITATGQRVTLRCSPRSGDLSVYWYQQSLDQGLQFLIQYYNGEERAKGNILERFSAQQFPDLHSELNLSSLELGDSALYFCASSVLKTGGNTEAFFGQGTRLTVV.

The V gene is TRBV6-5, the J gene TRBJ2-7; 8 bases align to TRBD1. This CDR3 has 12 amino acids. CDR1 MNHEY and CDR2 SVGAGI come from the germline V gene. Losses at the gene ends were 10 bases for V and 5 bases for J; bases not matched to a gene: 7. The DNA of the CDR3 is TGTGCCACGAAAGGACAGGGCCACGAGCAGTACTTC. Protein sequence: CATKGQGHEQYF.

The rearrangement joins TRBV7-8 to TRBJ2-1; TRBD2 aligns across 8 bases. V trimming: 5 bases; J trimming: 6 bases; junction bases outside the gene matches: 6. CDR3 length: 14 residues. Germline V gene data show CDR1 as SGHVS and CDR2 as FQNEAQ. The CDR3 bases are TGTGCCAGCAGCACCCAGCGGGAGTCCAATGAGCAGTTCTTC. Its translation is CASSTQRESNEQFF.

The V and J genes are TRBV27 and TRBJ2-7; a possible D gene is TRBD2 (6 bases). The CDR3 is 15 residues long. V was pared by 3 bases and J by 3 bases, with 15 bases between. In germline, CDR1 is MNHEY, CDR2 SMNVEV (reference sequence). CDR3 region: CASSFGGRQNYEQYF. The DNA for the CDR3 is TGTGCCAGCAGTTTTGGGGGGAGACAGAACTACGAGCAGTACTTC.

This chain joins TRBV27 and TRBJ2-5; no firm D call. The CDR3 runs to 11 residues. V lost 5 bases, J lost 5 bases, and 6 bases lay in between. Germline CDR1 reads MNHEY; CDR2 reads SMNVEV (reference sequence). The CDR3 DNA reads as TGTGCCAGCAGTACCTGGGAGACCCAGTACTTC. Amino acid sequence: CASSTWETQYF.

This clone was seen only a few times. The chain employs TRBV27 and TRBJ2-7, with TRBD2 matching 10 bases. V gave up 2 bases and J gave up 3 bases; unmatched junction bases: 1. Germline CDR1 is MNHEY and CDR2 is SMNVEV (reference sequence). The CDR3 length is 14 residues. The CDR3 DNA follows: TGTGCCAGCAGTTTAGCTAGCGGGAGCTACGAGCAGTACTTC. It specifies CASSLASGSYEQYF.

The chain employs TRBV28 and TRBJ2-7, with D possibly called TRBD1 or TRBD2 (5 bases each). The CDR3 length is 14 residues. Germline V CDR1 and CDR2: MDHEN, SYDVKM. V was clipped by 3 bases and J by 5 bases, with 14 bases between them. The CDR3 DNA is TGTGCCAGCAGTTTCACCGGGGCCGGGGACGAGCAGTACTTC. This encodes CASSFTGAGDEQYF.

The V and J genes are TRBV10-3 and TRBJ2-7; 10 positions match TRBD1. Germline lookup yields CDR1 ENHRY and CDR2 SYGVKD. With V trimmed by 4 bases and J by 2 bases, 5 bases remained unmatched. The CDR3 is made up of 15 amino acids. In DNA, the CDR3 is TGTGCCATCAGTGGCTCCGGGACAGGGGCCTACGAGCAGTACTTC. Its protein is CAISGSGTGAYEQYF.

In nucleotides, the CDR3 is TGTGCCAGCAGTGGACAGCTAACAACTAATGAAAAACTGTTTTTT. Its protein product is CASSGQLTTNEKLFF. This sequence joins TRBV28 and TRBJ1-4; maybe TRBD1 (6 bases). This CDR3 contains 15 residues. Trimming took off 5 bases at V and 0 bases at J, with 10 bases between the two ends. Germline loops: CDR1 MDHEN, CDR2 SYDVKM.

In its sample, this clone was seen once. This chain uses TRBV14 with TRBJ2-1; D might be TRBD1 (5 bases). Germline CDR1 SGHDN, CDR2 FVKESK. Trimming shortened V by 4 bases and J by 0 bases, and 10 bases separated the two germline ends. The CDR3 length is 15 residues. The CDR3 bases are TGTGCCAGCAGCCGAGACAGTAGCTCCTACAATGAGCAGTTCTTC. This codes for CASSRDSSSYNEQFF.

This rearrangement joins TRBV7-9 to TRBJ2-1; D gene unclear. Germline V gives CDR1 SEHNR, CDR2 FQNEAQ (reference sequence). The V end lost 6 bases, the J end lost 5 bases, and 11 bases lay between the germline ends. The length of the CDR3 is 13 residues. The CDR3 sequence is CASSALGDNEQFF. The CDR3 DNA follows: TGTGCCAGCAGTGCTCTCGGCGACAATGAGCAGTTCTTC. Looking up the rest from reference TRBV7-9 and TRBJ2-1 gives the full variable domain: DTGVSQNPRHKITKRGQNVTFRCDPISEHNRLYWYRQTLGQGPEFLTYFQNEAQLEKSRLLSDRFSAERPKGSFSTLEIQRTEQGDSAMYLCASSALGDNEQFFGPGTRLTVL.

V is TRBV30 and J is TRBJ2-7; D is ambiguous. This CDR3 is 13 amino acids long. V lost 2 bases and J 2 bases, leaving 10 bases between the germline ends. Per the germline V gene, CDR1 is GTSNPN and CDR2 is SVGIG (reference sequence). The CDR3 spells CAWSPPGPYEQYF. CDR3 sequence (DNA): TGTGCCTGGAGTCCCCCCGGCCCCTACGAGCAGTACTTC. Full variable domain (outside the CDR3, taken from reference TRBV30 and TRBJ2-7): SQTIHQWPATLVQPVGSPLSLECTVEGTSNPNLYWYRQAAGRGLQLLFYSVGIGQISSEVPQNLSASRPQDRQFILSSKKLLLSDSGFYLCAWSPPGPYEQYFGPGTRLTVT.

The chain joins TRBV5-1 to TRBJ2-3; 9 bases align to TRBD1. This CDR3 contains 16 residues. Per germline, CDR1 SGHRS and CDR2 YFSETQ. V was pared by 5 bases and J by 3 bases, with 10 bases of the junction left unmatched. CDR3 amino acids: CASSNHGTGKTDTQYF. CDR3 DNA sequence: TGCGCCAGCAGTAACCATGGGACAGGGAAAACAGATACGCAGTATTTT. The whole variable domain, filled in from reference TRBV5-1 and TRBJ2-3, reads KAGVTQTPRYLIKTRGQQVTLSCSPISGHRSVSWYQQTPGQGLQFLFEYFSETQRNKGNFPGRFSGRQFSNSRSEMNVSTLELGDSALYLCASSNHGTGKTDTQYFGPGTRLTVL.

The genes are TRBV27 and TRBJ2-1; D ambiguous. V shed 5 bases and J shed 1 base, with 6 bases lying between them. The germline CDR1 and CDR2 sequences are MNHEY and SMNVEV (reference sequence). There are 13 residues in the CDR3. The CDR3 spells CASSKGSYNEQFF. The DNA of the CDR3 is TGTGCCAGCAGTAAAGGGTCCTACAATGAGCAGTTCTTC.

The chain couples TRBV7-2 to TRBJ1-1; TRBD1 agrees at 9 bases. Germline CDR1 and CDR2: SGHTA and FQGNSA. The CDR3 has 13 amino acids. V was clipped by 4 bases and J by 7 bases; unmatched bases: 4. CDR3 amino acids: CASSSLTGGEAFF. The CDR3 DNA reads TGTGCCAGCAGCTCTCTGACAGGGGGTGAAGCTTTCTTT.